This TCR beta chain was identified in a study of cytomegalovirus exposure and HLA in healthy donors. General observations from the study: Analysis performed later found around 15,000 TCR beta sequences associated with HLA alleles at 0.05 false discovery rate. Of the V segments, some could not be distinguished, including TRBV6-2 and TRBV6-3, and were excluded. Researchers counted 164 TCR beta chains as cytomegalovirus-associated.

Points on this clone: Its specificity is not known. Other DNA sequences from this sample encode an identical CDR3 as well.

V dropped 4 bases and J dropped 3; count of bases not matched to a gene: 1. This CDR3 has 12 residues. CDR1 and CDR2 (germline): SQVTM, ANQGSEA. Amplification used 60 Vbeta primers and 13 Jbeta primers. Sequencing was performed with immunoSEQ multiplex PCR; in TCRdb, only in-frame clones are kept and a portion is missing. The repertoire includes nearly 80,000 clones, 79% of them detected once, and about 22% sits in the top ten. The chain recombines TRBV29-1 with TRBJ2-3; 7 positions agree with TRBD1. What was sequenced was PBMCs. The sequence came from a woman between 40 and 50 years old in good health and CMV-seropositive. The CDR3 protein is CSVGQGTDTQYF. In DNA form, the CDR3 reads TGCAGCGTTGGACAGGGAACAGATACGCAGTATTTT.